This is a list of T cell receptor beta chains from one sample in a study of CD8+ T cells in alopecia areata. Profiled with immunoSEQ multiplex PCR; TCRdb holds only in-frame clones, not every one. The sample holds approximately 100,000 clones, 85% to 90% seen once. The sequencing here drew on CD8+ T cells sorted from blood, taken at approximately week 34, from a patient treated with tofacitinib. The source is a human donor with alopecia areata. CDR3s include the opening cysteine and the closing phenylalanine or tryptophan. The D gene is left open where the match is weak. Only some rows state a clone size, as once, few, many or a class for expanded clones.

CDR3aa: CASSYGTQTSYEQYF
CDR3nt: TGTGCCAGCAGTTACGGGACCCAAACCTCCTACGAGCAGTACTTC
d_gene: .
v_gene: TRBV6-6
j_gene: TRBJ2-7
abundance: few

CDR3aa: CASRHSVATHTHNSPLHF
CDR3nt: TGTGCCAGCAGACATTCGGTAGCTACACATACACATAATTCACCCCTCCACTTT
d_gene: .
v_gene: TRBV21-1
j_gene: TRBJ1-6
abundance: .

CDR3aa: CAISPDRARSYEQYF
CDR3nt: TGTGCCATCAGTCCGGACAGGGCCCGCTCCTACGAGCAGTACTTC
d_gene: TRBD1
v_gene: TRBV10-3
j_gene: TRBJ2-7
abundance: .

CDR3aa: CASSIIQGAYNEQFF
CDR3nt: TGTGCCAGTAGTATTATCCAGGGGGCCTACAATGAGCAGTTCTTC
d_gene: TRBD1
v_gene: TRBV19
j_gene: TRBJ2-1
abundance: .

CDR3aa: CASSLGGQYNEQFF
CDR3nt: TGTGCCAGCAGCTTGGGGGGACAGTACAATGAGCAGTTCTTC
d_gene: .
v_gene: TRBV7-9
j_gene: TRBJ2-1
abundance: .

CDR3aa: CSARGTVSYEQYF
CDR3nt: TGCAGCGCCAGAGGCACCGTATCCTACGAGCAGTACTTC
d_gene: .
v_gene: TRBV29-1
j_gene: TRBJ2-7
abundance: .

CDR3aa: CASSSPYNEQFF
CDR3nt: TGTGCCAGCAGCTCCCCCTACAATGAGCAGTTCTTC
d_gene: .
v_gene: TRBV5-6
j_gene: TRBJ2-1
abundance: .

CDR3aa: CASSSPGTGVSEQYF
CDR3nt: TGTGCCAGCAGCTCACCCGGGACAGGGGTGTCCGAGCAGTACTTC
d_gene: TRBD1
v_gene: TRBV7-9
j_gene: TRBJ2-7
abundance: .

CDR3aa: CASSDLSTVNTEAFF
CDR3nt: TGTGCCAGCAGCGATCTGTCGACAGTGAACACTGAAGCTTTCTTT
d_gene: .
v_gene: TRBV7-9
j_gene: TRBJ1-1
abundance: .

CDR3aa: CAWTSPGGYTF
CDR3nt: TGTGCCTGGACTAGCCCGGGGGGCTACACCTTC
d_gene: .
v_gene: TRBV30
j_gene: TRBJ1-2
abundance: .

CDR3aa: CASSPSVGVEAFF
CDR3nt: TGTGCCAGCAGCCCGTCAGTGGGGGTTGAAGCTTTCTTT
d_gene: .
v_gene: TRBV7-6
j_gene: TRBJ1-1
abundance: .

CDR3aa: CASSSPRDRGYEQYF
CDR3nt: TGTGCCAGCAGCTCACCGAGGGACAGGGGCTACGAGCAGTACTTC
d_gene: TRBD1
v_gene: TRBV7-9
j_gene: TRBJ2-7
abundance: .

CDR3aa: CASSFETGSFSYEQYF
CDR3nt: TGCGCCAGCAGCTTTGAGACAGGGAGCTTCTCCTACGAGCAGTACTTC
d_gene: TRBD1
v_gene: TRBV5-1
j_gene: TRBJ2-7
abundance: .

CDR3aa: CASSIGDRFYTNTGELFF
CDR3nt: TGTGCCAGTAGTATCGGGGACAGGTTTTACACGAACACCGGGGAGCTGTTTTTT
d_gene: TRBD1
v_gene: TRBV19
j_gene: TRBJ2-2
abundance: .

CDR3aa: CASGWRSSYEQYF
CDR3nt: TGTGCCAGTGGGTGGCGGAGCTCCTACGAGCAGTACTTC
d_gene: .
v_gene: TRBV19
j_gene: TRBJ2-7
abundance: .

CDR3aa: CASSPRASTDTQYF
CDR3nt: TGTGCCAGTAGCCCCCGGGCTAGCACAGATACGCAGTATTTT
d_gene: .
v_gene: TRBV19
j_gene: TRBJ2-3
abundance: .

CDR3aa: CASSEPGELFF
CDR3nt: TGTGCCAGCAGTGAACCCGGGGAGCTGTTTTTT
d_gene: .
v_gene: TRBV6-1
j_gene: TRBJ2-2
abundance: .

CDR3aa: CASSVAGSTDTQYF
CDR3nt: TGTGCCAGCAGCGTAGCGGGGTCTACAGATACGCAGTATTTT
d_gene: .
v_gene: TRBV9
j_gene: TRBJ2-3
abundance: .

CDR3aa: CASKALSRYEQYF
CDR3nt: TGTGCCAGCAAGGCCCTGAGCCGGTACGAGCAGTACTTC
d_gene: .
v_gene: TRBV27
j_gene: TRBJ2-7
abundance: .

CDR3aa: CASSEGEGGEKLFF
CDR3nt: TGTGCCAGCAGTGAAGGGGAGGGTGGTGAAAAACTGTTTTTT
d_gene: .
v_gene: TRBV2
j_gene: TRBJ1-4
abundance: .

CDR3aa: CASSQDRTRWETQYF
CDR3nt: TGTGCCAGCAGCCAAGATCGGACCAGATGGGAGACCCAGTACTTC
d_gene: .
v_gene: TRBV14
j_gene: TRBJ2-5
abundance: .

CDR3aa: CASSKTVSSTDTQYF
CDR3nt: TGTGCCAGCAGCAAAACGGTGTCTAGCACAGATACGCAGTATTTT
d_gene: .
v_gene: TRBV14
j_gene: TRBJ2-3
abundance: .

CDR3aa: CASSATIPHWVGYTF
CDR3nt: TGTGCCAGCAGCGCCACGATCCCCCATTGGGTAGGCTACACCTTC
d_gene: .
v_gene: TRBV9
j_gene: TRBJ1-2
abundance: .

CDR3aa: CSVDRGLGGYTF
CDR3nt: TGCAGCGTGGACAGGGGGCTTGGTGGCTACACCTTC
d_gene: TRBD1
v_gene: TRBV29-1
j_gene: TRBJ1-2
abundance: .

CDR3aa: CASSTRNDSYEQYF
CDR3nt: TGTGCCAGCAGCACGCGAAACGACTCCTACGAGCAGTACTTC
d_gene: .
v_gene: TRBV21-1
j_gene: TRBJ2-7
abundance: .

CDR3aa: CASSYGTGLNTEAFF
CDR3nt: TGTGCCAGCAGTTACGGGACAGGACTCAACACTGAAGCTTTCTTT
d_gene: TRBD1
v_gene: TRBV6-5
j_gene: TRBJ1-1
abundance: .

CDR3aa: CASSLAGATPHEQYF
CDR3nt: TGTGCCAGCAGTTTAGCGGGGGCCACCCCTCACGAGCAGTACTTC
d_gene: .
v_gene: TRBV27
j_gene: TRBJ2-7
abundance: once

CDR3aa: CASSIEGVNTEAFF
CDR3nt: TGTGCCAGTAGTATAGAAGGGGTGAACACTGAAGCTTTCTTT
d_gene: .
v_gene: TRBV19
j_gene: TRBJ1-1
abundance: .

CDR3aa: CASTYPDNSYEQYF
CDR3nt: TGTGCCAGCACTTACCCGGACAACTCCTACGAGCAGTACTTC
d_gene: .
v_gene: TRBV6-7
j_gene: TRBJ2-7
abundance: .

CDR3aa: CASSNRQGDRYEQYF
CDR3nt: TGTGCCAGCAGCAACCGACAGGGGGATCGGTACGAGCAGTACTTC
d_gene: TRBD1
v_gene: TRBV13
j_gene: TRBJ2-7
abundance: .

CDR3aa: CAIPEAGAPDTQYF
CDR3nt: TGTGCCATTCCGGAGGCAGGGGCCCCAGATACGCAGTATTTT
d_gene: .
v_gene: TRBV19
j_gene: TRBJ2-3
abundance: .

CDR3aa: CASSPYPGISYEQYF
CDR3nt: TGTGCCAGCAGCCCTTACCCAGGGATCTCCTACGAGCAGTACTTC
d_gene: .
v_gene: TRBV7-2
j_gene: TRBJ2-7
abundance: once

CDR3aa: CASSHRQGLEQYF
CDR3nt: TGCGCCAGCAGTCACCGACAGGGGCTCGAGCAGTACTTC
d_gene: TRBD1
v_gene: TRBV5-1
j_gene: TRBJ2-7
abundance: .

CDR3aa: CASSIDSWTSGRSEQYF
CDR3nt: TGTGCCAGTAGTATAGACAGTTGGACTAGCGGGAGAAGCGAGCAGTACTTC
d_gene: TRBD2
v_gene: TRBV19
j_gene: TRBJ2-7
abundance: .

CDR3aa: CASSFRTLGETQYF
CDR3nt: TGTGCCAGCAGCTTTCGGACTCTTGGGGAGACCCAGTACTTC
d_gene: .
v_gene: TRBV7-6
j_gene: TRBJ2-5
abundance: .

CDR3aa: CASSHYNQETQYF
CDR3nt: TGCGCCAGCAGCCATTATAACCAAGAGACCCAGTACTTC
d_gene: .
v_gene: TRBV4-1
j_gene: TRBJ2-5
abundance: .

CDR3aa: CASSSDSDTQYF
CDR3nt: TGCGCCAGCAGCTCGGACAGCGATACGCAGTATTTT
d_gene: .
v_gene: TRBV5-1
j_gene: TRBJ2-3
abundance: .

CDR3aa: CASSVVGSEYNEQFF
CDR3nt: TGTGCCAGCAGCGTAGTAGGCAGCGAGTACAATGAGCAGTTCTTC
d_gene: .
v_gene: TRBV9
j_gene: TRBJ2-1
abundance: .

CDR3aa: CSVDGQGATGELFF
CDR3nt: TGCAGCGTTGACGGGCAGGGCGCCACCGGGGAGCTGTTTTTT
d_gene: .
v_gene: TRBV29-1
j_gene: TRBJ2-2
abundance: few

CDR3aa: CASIPSGVYNEQFF
CDR3nt: TGTGCCAGCATCCCTAGCGGGGTCTACAATGAGCAGTTCTTC
d_gene: TRBD2
v_gene: TRBV2
j_gene: TRBJ2-1
abundance: .

CDR3aa: CASSGTGGAYEQYF
CDR3nt: TGTGCCAGCAGTGGGACAGGGGGCGCTTACGAGCAGTACTTC
d_gene: TRBD1
v_gene: TRBV27
j_gene: TRBJ2-7
abundance: .

CDR3aa: CASSQLGEVGYNEQFF
CDR3nt: TGCGCCAGCAGCCAACTTGGGGAGGTAGGGTACAATGAGCAGTTCTTC
d_gene: .
v_gene: TRBV4-1
j_gene: TRBJ2-1
abundance: .

CDR3aa: CASSFARGGYEQYF
CDR3nt: TGTGCCAGCAGCTTCGCTAGGGGCGGCTACGAGCAGTACTTC
d_gene: .
v_gene: TRBV11-1
j_gene: TRBJ2-7
abundance: .

CDR3aa: CASSYTDRGDQFF
CDR3nt: TGTGCCAGCAGTTACACAGACAGGGGGGATCAGTTCTTC
d_gene: TRBD1
v_gene: TRBV6-5
j_gene: TRBJ2-1
abundance: .

CDR3aa: CASGNTGELFF
CDR3nt: TGTGCCAGCGGCAACACCGGGGAGCTGTTTTTT
d_gene: .
v_gene: TRBV6-6
j_gene: TRBJ2-2
abundance: .

CDR3aa: CASNGGEAFF
CDR3nt: TGTGCCAGTAATGGGGGTGAAGCTTTCTTT
d_gene: .
v_gene: TRBV19
j_gene: TRBJ1-1
abundance: .

CDR3aa: CASSPPPGQGPYEQYF
CDR3nt: TGCGCCAGCAGCCCTCCGCCGGGACAAGGACCGTACGAGCAGTACTTC
d_gene: .
v_gene: TRBV4-1
j_gene: TRBJ2-7
abundance: .

CDR3aa: CSVGTGDNYGYTF
CDR3nt: TGCAGCGTTGGGACAGGGGATAACTATGGCTACACCTTC
d_gene: TRBD1
v_gene: TRBV29-1
j_gene: TRBJ1-2
abundance: .